Each of the 21 T cell receptor beta chains below was sequenced from the same sample in a study of blood T cell repertoires in COVID-19. Data came from immunoSEQ multiplex PCR; TCRdb stores just in-frame clones and leaves some out. The sample holds approximately 74,000 clones, more than 75% seen once. The specimen was peripheral blood. These receptors all stem from a woman aged 60-70 years with acute or convalescent COVID-19.

V usage is TRBV24-1 and J usage is TRBJ2-1, with 12 bases identical to TRBD1. CDR1 and CDR2 from the germline V gene are KGHDR and SFDVKD. After removal of 1 base from V and 8 bases from J, the junction contained 5 bases not matched to a gene. The CDR3 is made up of 16 amino acids. In DNA, the CDR3 is TGTGCCACCAGTGATTTCGGGACAGGGGGCGGAGATGAGCAGTTCTTC. Translating it yields CATSDFGTGGGDEQFF.

The chain carries TRBV7-9 and TRBJ2-1, with D uncertain. V lost 3 bases, J lost 6 bases, and 12 bases lay in between. CDR1 and CDR2 from the germline V gene are SEHNR and FQNEAQ (reference sequence). The length of the CDR3 is 14 residues. CDR3 sequence reads: CASSFPQLANEQFF. CDR3 sequence (DNA): TGTGCCAGCAGCTTCCCCCAGTTAGCCAATGAGCAGTTCTTC.

This clone was detected only once. The chain employs TRBV11-2 and TRBJ1-1; D gene unclear. Trimming removed 5 bases at V and 1 base at J, with 8 bases between. The germline V gene has CDR1 SGHAT and CDR2 FQNNGV. CDR3 length: 13 amino acids. The DNA for the CDR3 is TGTGCCAGCAGCCGGGGAGGGAACACTGAAGCTTTCTTT. It specifies CASSRGGNTEAFF.

The chain uses TRBV9 and TRBJ2-7; 7 positions match TRBD2. With V trimmed by 3 bases and J by 4 bases, 13 bases remained unmatched. The CDR3 is made up of 16 amino acids. The germline V gene encodes CDR1 SGDLS and CDR2 YYNGEE. The CDR3 sequence: CASSGKSGGSRYEQYF. CDR3 DNA sequence: TGTGCCAGCAGCGGAAAAAGTGGCGGGAGTAGGTACGAGCAGTACTTC.

V gene TRBV5-1 combines with J gene TRBJ2-7, with D perhaps matching TRBD2 (7 bases). Germline CDR1 reads SGHRS; CDR2 reads YFSETQ. The CDR3 length is 15 residues. Trimming stripped 4 bases from V and 3 bases from J, with 17 bases between. The CDR3 is CASSPRGGGGYEQYF. The CDR3, as DNA: TGCGCCAGCAGCCCCCGTGGAGGGGGGGGCTACGAGCAGTACTTC. The variable domain in full, completed from reference TRBV5-1 and TRBJ2-7, reads KAGVTQTPRYLIKTRGQQVTLSCSPISGHRSVSWYQQTPGQGLQFLFEYFSETQRNKGNFPGRFSGRQFSNSRSEMNVSTLELGDSALYLCASSPRGGGGYEQYFGPGTRLTVT.

The chain combines TRBV6-5 with TRBJ1-1; D perhaps matches TRBD1 (6 bases). Trimming removed 0 bases from V and 1 base from J, with 9 bases in between. The CDR3 spans 15 residues. Germline V lookup: CDR1 MNHEY, CDR2 SVGAGI. CDR3 nucleotide sequence: TGTGCCAGCAGTTACTCGTGGACAGAGAACACTGAAGCTTTCTTT. Its translation: CASSYSWTENTEAFF.

This clone was observed a single time. V is TRBV10-3 and J is TRBJ2-7; D possibly corresponds to TRBD1 (6 bases). The germline CDR1 and CDR2 sequences are ENHRY and SYGVKD. V was shortened by 4 bases and J by 0 bases, with 16 bases between the two germline ends. The CDR3 covers 16 residues. The CDR3 DNA reads as TGTGCCATCAGTGGTGGGGGCCGGGCCGACTCCTACGAGCAGTACTTC. This codes for CAISGGGRADSYEQYF.

The V call is TRBV19, the J call TRBJ2-7; possible D gene TRBD2, 7 bases. V lost 2 bases and J 2 bases, leaving 13 bases between the germline ends. Germline assignment: CDR1 LNHDA and CDR2 SQIVND (reference sequence). This CDR3 is built from 15 residues. In DNA form, the CDR3 reads TGTGCCAGTAGTATACGGGGGGCGAGCGCCTACGAGCAGTACTTC. Its protein product is CASSIRGASAYEQYF.

The genes are TRBV24-1 and TRBJ2-7; possible D gene TRBD1, 5 bases. Germline loops: CDR1 KGHDR, CDR2 SFDVKD. V was cut by 4 bases and J by 4 bases, with 16 bases left in between. The CDR3 is 15 residues long. CDR3 nucleotides: TGTGCCACCAGTGACCCCTCTAACCAGGGTTACGAGCAGTACTTC. As protein: CATSDPSNQGYEQYF.

The rearrangement joins TRBV7-6 to TRBJ1-6, with D uncertain. Trimming removed 5 bases at V and 8 bases at J, with 10 bases between. The germline V gene encodes CDR1 SGHVS and CDR2 FNYEAQ. CDR3 length: 13 amino acids. CDR3 protein: CASSPAGYSPLHF. The CDR3 nucleotides are TGTGCCAGCAGCCCAGCGGGTTATTCACCCCTCCACTTT. The variable domain in full, completed from reference TRBV7-6 and TRBJ1-6, reads GAGVSQSPRYKVTKRGQDVALRCDPISGHVSLYWYRQALGQGPEFLTYFNYEAQQDKSGLPNDRFSAERPEGSISTLTIQRTEQRDSAMYRCASSPAGYSPLHFGNGTRLTVT.

V and J are TRBV18 and TRBJ2-1, with 9 bases that match TRBD2. Per germline, CDR1 KGHSH and CDR2 LQKENI. The V and J ends lost 3 bases and 5 bases, in that order; junction bases with no gene match: 5. There are 15 residues in the CDR3. The CDR3 here is CASSPGTSSNNEQFF. In DNA, the CDR3 is TGTGCCAGCTCACCCGGGACTAGCAGCAACAATGAGCAGTTCTTC.

This chain links TRBV5-4 with TRBJ1-5; D not certain. The V gene lost 4 bases and the J gene lost 5 bases, with 10 bases spanning the gap. This CDR3 has 13 residues. Per germline, CDR1 SGHNT and CDR2 YYREEE (reference sequence). The DNA for the CDR3 is TGTGCCAGCAGCCAGGAAGTGGATCAGCCCCAGCATTTT. Translated, it gives CASSQEVDQPQHF.

The rearrangement uses TRBV7-2 and TRBJ1-1; D gene unclear. The CDR3 consists of 13 residues. The V end lost 1 base, the J end lost 4 bases, and 7 bases lay between the germline ends. The germline CDR1 and CDR2 sequences are SGHTA and FQGNSA. The CDR3 is CASSLVEGTEAFF. CDR3 in DNA: TGTGCCAGCAGCTTAGTTGAGGGCACTGAAGCTTTCTTT.

The CDR3 loop reads CASSDRVSSYNSPLHF. The CDR3 nucleotides read TGTGCCAGCAGTGACAGGGTGAGCTCCTATAATTCACCCCTCCACTTT. The genes are TRBV6-1 and TRBJ1-6; perhaps TRBD1 as D (5 bases). The germline CDR1 and CDR2 sequences are MNHNS and SASEGT. This CDR3 contains 16 residues. Deletions cut 3 bases from V and 0 bases from J, with 9 bases between.

The V call is TRBV6-6, the J call TRBJ1-2; the match to TRBD1 covers 7 bases. V lost 4 bases, J lost 1 base, and 0 bases stayed unmatched. Germline CDR1 reads MNHNY; CDR2 reads SVGAGI (reference sequence). The CDR3 contains 13 residues. This chain's CDR3 is CASSWDSNYGYTF. The CDR3 bases are TGTGCCAGCAGTTGGGACAGTAACTATGGCTACACCTTC.

V is TRBV18 and J is TRBJ1-1; no clear D. Germline V gives CDR1 KGHSH, CDR2 LQKENI. The CDR3 is made up of 13 amino acids. V shed 3 bases and J shed 3 bases, with 8 bases lying between them. The DNA for the CDR3 is TGTGCCAGCTCACCTACTATGGACACTGAAGCTTTCTTT. It translates to CASSPTMDTEAFF.

This chain connects TRBV27 to TRBJ2-6, with 9 bases identical to TRBD1. The CDR3 is made up of 18 amino acids. Unmatched junction bases numbered 9, after V lost 6 bases and J lost 0 bases. Germline CDR1 is MNHEY and CDR2 is SMNVEV (reference sequence). The CDR3 sequence is CASRGQGPHLSGANVLTF. The DNA of the CDR3 is TGTGCCAGCAGGGGACAGGGTCCTCACCTCTCTGGGGCCAACGTCCTGACTTTC. The entire variable domain, with the rest obtained from reference TRBV27 and TRBJ2-6, is as follows: EAQVTQNPRYLITVTGKKLTVTCSQNMNHEYMSWYRQDPGLGLRQIYYSMNVEVTDKGDVPEGYKVSRKEKRNFPLILESPSPNQTSLYFCASRGQGPHLSGANVLTFGAGSRLTVL.

The chain couples TRBV5-5 to TRBJ2-7; no clear D. The V end was cut by 0 bases, the J end by 0 bases, with 10 bases between. CDR3 length: 15 residues. Germline CDR1 SGHKS, CDR2 YYEKEE (reference sequence). CDR3 sequence (DNA): TGTGCCAGCAGCTTGGACTTCCTTAACTCCTACGAGCAGTACTTC. It yields the protein CASSLDFLNSYEQYF.

The genes are TRBV5-1 and TRBJ2-1, with TRBD1 matching 10 bases. The CDR3 runs 14 residues. Germline CDR1 and CDR2: SGHRS and YFSETQ. V trimming: 4 bases; J trimming: 5 bases; junction bases outside the gene matches: 3. The DNA for the CDR3 is TGCGCCAGCAGCAGACAGGGGGCCGACAATGAGCAGTTCTTC. Amino acid sequence: CASSRQGADNEQFF. The full variable domain, its missing parts supplied by reference TRBV5-1 and TRBJ2-1, is KAGVTQTPRYLIKTRGQQVTLSCSPISGHRSVSWYQQTPGQGLQFLFEYFSETQRNKGNFPGRFSGRQFSNSRSEMNVSTLELGDSALYLCASSRQGADNEQFFGPGTRLTVL.

This CDR3 reads CASAKGIDEQFF. CDR3 DNA sequence: TGTGCTAGTGCCAAGGGGATCGATGAGCAGTTCTTC. The V call is TRBV12-5, the J call TRBJ2-1, with a possible D match to TRBD1 (5 bases). This CDR3 has 12 amino acids. Germline values: CDR1 LGHNT, CDR2 FRNRAP. The ends were cut back, 7 bases at V and 8 bases at J, with 12 bases in the middle.

This rearrangement joins TRBV25-1 to TRBJ1-4; TRBD1 matches 8 bases. The J segment lost 8 bases and the V segment lost 3 bases, leaving 11 bases of the junction unmatched. This CDR3 spans 16 amino acids. Germline V gives CDR1 MGHDK, CDR2 SYGVNS. The CDR3 region has the DNA TGTGCCAGCAGTGATCCATCGACAGGGGAAAGAGAAAAACTGTTTTTT. It is translated as CASSDPSTGEREKLFF.